The source of this T cell receptor (beta chain) is a study of CD8+ T cells in alopecia areata. In each case, RNA was isolated and then reverse transcribed into cDNA as the sequencing template. Measured with immunoSEQ multiplex PCR; TCRdb has only the in-frame clones, and not every one. The sample includes about 180,000 clones, 50% to 65% seen only once; the top ten take 10% to 14%. Treatment in this sample: oral pan-JAK inhibitor, 5-10 mg twice daily. CDR3 length: 15 residues. Per the germline V gene, CDR1 is LGHNA and CDR2 is YSLEER. Trimming removed 0 bases at V and 0 bases at J, with 8 bases between. Overall study results and limits: With patients, TCR sharing proved less clear than in mice, a difference possibly related to HLA. When scalp samples are sequenced, resident alphabeta T cells of normal skin are also captured.

Of note for this clone: Its target is not known.

The J gene is TRBJ1-2, the V gene TRBV4-3; no firm D call. The source was CD8+ T cells sorted from blood, collected at week 24, from a patient treated with tofacitinib. The sequence was collected from a human donor with alopecia areata. The DNA of the CDR3 is TGCGCCAGCAGCCAAGATACAGCTTCTAACTATGGCTACACCTTC. Translated, it gives CASSQDTASNYGYTF.